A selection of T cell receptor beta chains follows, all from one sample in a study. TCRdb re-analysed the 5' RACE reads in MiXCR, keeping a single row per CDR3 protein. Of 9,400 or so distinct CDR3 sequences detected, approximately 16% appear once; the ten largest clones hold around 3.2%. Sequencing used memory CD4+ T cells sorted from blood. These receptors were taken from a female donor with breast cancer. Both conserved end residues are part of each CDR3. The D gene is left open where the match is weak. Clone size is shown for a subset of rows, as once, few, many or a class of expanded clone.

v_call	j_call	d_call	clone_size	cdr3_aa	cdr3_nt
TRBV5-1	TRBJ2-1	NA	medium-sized	CASSPARGLSGDNEQFF	TGCGCCAGCAGCCCTGCCCGAGGGCTGTCCGGGGATAATGAGCAGTTCTTC
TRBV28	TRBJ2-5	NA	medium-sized	CASQPQGVTETQYF	TGTGCCAGCCAACCCCAGGGAGTTACGGAGACCCAGTACTTC
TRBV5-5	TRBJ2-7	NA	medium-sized	CASSLAGTGSYYEQYF	TGTGCCAGCAGCTTGGCGGGTACAGGGTCGTACTACGAGCAGTACTTC
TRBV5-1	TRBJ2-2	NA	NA	CASSPQSSTGELFF	TGCGCCAGCAGCCCTCAGAGTTCCACCGGGGAGCTGTTTTTT
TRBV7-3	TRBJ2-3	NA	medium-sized	CASSPPTDTQYF	TGTGCCAGCAGCCCTCCCACAGATACGCAGTATTTT
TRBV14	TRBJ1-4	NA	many	CASRRQTNEKLFF	TGTGCCAGCAGGCGGCAGACTAATGAAAAACTGTTTTTT
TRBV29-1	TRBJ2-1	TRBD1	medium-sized	CSAGQFDYNEQFF	TGCAGCGCGGGACAGTTTGATTACAATGAGCAGTTCTTC
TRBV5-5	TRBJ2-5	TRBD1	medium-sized	CASSLGQGLETQYF	TGTGCCAGCAGCTTGGGACAGGGGTTGGAGACCCAGTACTTC
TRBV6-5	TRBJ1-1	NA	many	CASSYLGDQDTEAFF	TGTGCCAGCAGTTACTTGGGAGATCAGGACACTGAAGCTTTCTTT
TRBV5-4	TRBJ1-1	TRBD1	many	CASSFGPQGASTEAFF	TGTGCCAGCAGCTTCGGACCACAGGGGGCCAGCACTGAAGCTTTCTTT
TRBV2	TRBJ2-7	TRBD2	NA	CASNGGSREQYF	TGTGCCAGCAATGGCGGGAGTAGAGAGCAGTACTTC
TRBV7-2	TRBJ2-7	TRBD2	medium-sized	CASNPSGIYEQYF	TGTGCCAGCAACCCTAGCGGGATCTACGAGCAGTACTTC
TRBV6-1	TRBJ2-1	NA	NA	CASSVRVGTNEQFF	TGTGCCAGCAGTGTGCGGGTCGGGACTAATGAGCAGTTCTTC
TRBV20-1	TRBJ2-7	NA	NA	CSASGSSNEQYF	TGCAGTGCTAGTGGGTCGTCGAATGAGCAGTACTTC
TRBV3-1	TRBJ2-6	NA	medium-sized	CASSLLPRGPGANVLTF	TGTGCCAGCAGCCTCCTCCCCCGGGGGCCTGGGGCCAACGTCCTGACTTTC
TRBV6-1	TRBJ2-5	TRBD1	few	CASGTGEETQYF	TGTGCCAGTGGGACAGGGGAAGAGACCCAGTACTTC
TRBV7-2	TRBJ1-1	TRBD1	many	CASSVGTGGTEAFF	TGTGCCAGCAGCGTAGGGACAGGAGGGACTGAAGCTTTCTTT
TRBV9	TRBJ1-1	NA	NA	CASPQDMNTEAFF	TGTGCCTCCCCCCAGGACATGAACACTGAAGCTTTCTTT
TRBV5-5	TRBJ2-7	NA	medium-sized	CASSLTLTSPYEQYF	TGTGCCAGCAGCTTAACACTCACATCCCCCTACGAGCAGTACTTC
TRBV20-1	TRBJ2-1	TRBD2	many	CSARDRRGSNEQFF	TGCAGTGCTAGAGATCGACGCGGGAGCAATGAGCAGTTCTTC
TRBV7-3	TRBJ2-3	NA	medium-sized	CASSSLFGDTQYF	TGTGCCAGCAGCTCCCTCTTCGGGGATACGCAGTATTTT
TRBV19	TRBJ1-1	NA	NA	CASSDFDRETAEAFF	TGTGCCAGTAGTGACTTCGATCGGGAAACGGCTGAAGCTTTCTTT
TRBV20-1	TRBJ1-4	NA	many	CSAFQRRGNEKLFF	TGCAGTGCTTTTCAGAGGCGGGGAAATGAAAAACTGTTTTTT
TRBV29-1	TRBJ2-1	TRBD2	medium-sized	CSVAGGSSYNEQFF	TGCAGCGTCGCTGGCGGGAGCTCCTACAATGAGCAGTTCTTC
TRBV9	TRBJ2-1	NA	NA	CASRGGSSYSEQFF	TGTGCCAGTCGAGGGGGTAGCTCCTACAGTGAGCAGTTCTTC
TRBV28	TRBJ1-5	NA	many	CASSFGFGGGNQPQHF	TGTGCCAGCAGTTTCGGTTTCGGGGGGGGGAATCAGCCCCAGCATTTT
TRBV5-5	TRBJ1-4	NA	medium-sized	CASSLWGRREKLFF	TGTGCCAGCAGCTTGTGGGGACGGCGGGAAAAACTGTTTTTT
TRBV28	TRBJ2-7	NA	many	CASSPLEGQRFSYEQYF	TGTGCCAGCAGCCCCCTGGAGGGACAGCGTTTCTCCTACGAGCAGTACTTC
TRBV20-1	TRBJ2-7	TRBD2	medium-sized	CSVEGRGSYEQYF	TGCAGTGTAGAGGGGAGGGGTAGTTACGAGCAGTACTTC
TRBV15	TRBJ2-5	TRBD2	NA	CATSRGAGGQETQYF	TGTGCCACCAGCAGAGGGGCGGGAGGGCAAGAGACCCAGTACTTC
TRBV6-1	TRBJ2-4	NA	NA	CASSEKTMQYF	TGCGCCAGCAGTGAAAAGACTATGCAGTACTTC
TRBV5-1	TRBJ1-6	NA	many	CASSLGNTVWNSPLHF	TGCGCCAGCAGCTTGGGTAATACAGTGTGGAATTCACCCCTCCACTTT
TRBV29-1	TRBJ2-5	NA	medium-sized	CSVDLGRGGETQYF	TGCAGCGTAGATCTGGGGCGTGGGGGAGAGACCCAGTACTTC
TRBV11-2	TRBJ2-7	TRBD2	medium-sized	CASSSRTSGKYF	TGTGCCAGCAGCTCCCGGACTAGCGGGAAGTACTTC
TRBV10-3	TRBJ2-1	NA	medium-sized	CASTGLGNEQFF	TGTGCCTCCACGGGCCTCGGAAATGAGCAGTTCTTC
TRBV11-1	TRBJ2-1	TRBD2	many	CASSPSGTSNEQFF	TGTGCCAGCAGCCCATCCGGGACTAGCAATGAGCAGTTCTTC
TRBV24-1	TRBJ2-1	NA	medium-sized	CATSDPNPLVGSYNEQFF	TGTGCCACCAGTGACCCCAATCCTCTGGTTGGCTCCTACAATGAGCAGTTCTTC
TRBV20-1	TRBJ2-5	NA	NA	CSAIDTDRAFYQEPQNF	TGCAGTGCTATCGACACGGATAGGGCGTTTTACCAAGAGCCCCAGAACTTC
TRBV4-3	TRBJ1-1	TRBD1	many	CASSQGTGGDMNTEAFF	TGCGCCAGCAGCCAAGGGACAGGGGGAGACATGAACACTGAAGCTTTCTTT
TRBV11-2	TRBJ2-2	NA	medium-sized	CASSWTSTGELFF	TGTGCCAGCAGTTGGACTTCCACCGGGGAGCTGTTTTTT
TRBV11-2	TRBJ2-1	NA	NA	CASSYPVGNSYNEQFF	TGTGCCAGCAGCTACCCAGTGGGAAACTCCTACAATGAGCAGTTCTTC
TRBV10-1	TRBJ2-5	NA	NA	CASRAKGDKEAQYF	TGCGCCAGCAGGGCGAAAGGGGACAAAGAGGCCCAGTACTTC
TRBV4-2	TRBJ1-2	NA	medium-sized	CASSPVRMGGYTF	TGTGCCAGCAGCCCGGTGAGGATGGGTGGCTACACCTTC